A selection of T cell receptor beta chains follows, all from one sample in a study of shared T cell receptors in the human thymus. Clones were sequenced by immunoSEQ multiplex PCR, and TCRdb holds only the in-frame ones, with some missing. The data contain more than 550,000 clones, approximately 85% of them singletons. These same data were also listed under a study on human thymus T cells.

The sample taken for sequencing was thymocytes. These receptors originate from a girl under three years old with a congenital heart defect. Each CDR3 is given without its conserved first and last residue.

v_gene	j_gene	CDR3aa
TRBV9	TRBJ2-5	ASSVGLSGGLETQY
TRBV4-1	TRBJ1-1	ASSQASVGHHNTEAF
TRBV28	TRBJ1-6	ASRGRLGQQFNSPLH
TRBV2	TRBJ2-7	ASSLQGYEQY
TRBV19	TRBJ2-1	ASSISGGADNEQF
TRBV4-3	TRBJ2-2	ASSQVLAGNLNTGELF
TRBV2	TRBJ2-2	ASRSTGWNTGELF
TRBV1	TRBJ1-1	TSSQVGGTEAF
TRBV11-3	TRBJ1-5	ASTKQGRISQPQH
TRBV5-6	TRBJ2-2	ASSPRGAPYTGELF
TRBV29-1	TRBJ1-2	SVEDGRGQGYT
TRBV5-6	TRBJ2-4	ASSPPGTGVAKNIQY
TRBV6-6	TRBJ1-1	ASSYLGYLNTEAF
TRBV19	TRBJ2-4	ASTLTFTGGAKNIQY
TRBV10-3	TRBJ2-7	AISKRPGQTSYEQY
TRBV4-1	TRBJ1-1	ASSQDLRAGTASEAF
TRBV2	TRBJ2-6	ASSGAGGDSYTSGANVLT
TRBV7-2	TRBJ1-5	ASSLARGFGNQPQH
TRBV5-6	TRBJ1-2	ASRSGGEIYGYT
TRBV11-2	TRBJ2-1	ASSLALAYNEQF